The 23 T cell receptor beta chains below were found in one sample sequenced in a study of cytomegalovirus exposure and HLA in healthy donors. PCR employed 60 Vbeta and 13 Jbeta primers. The data were produced by immunoSEQ multiplex PCR, yet TCRdb's version contains in-frame clones alone and is incomplete. The data hold 140,000 to 150,000 clones, with 75% to 85% observed a single time. The sequenced material came from PBMCs. The receptors here all came from a man between 35 and 55 years old in good health and CMV-seronegative.

The chain couples TRBV27 to TRBJ1-2, with D perhaps TRBD1 (5 bases). V dropped 5 bases and J dropped 8 bases, with 21 bases sitting between them. Germline V gives CDR1 MNHEY, CDR2 SMNVEV (reference sequence). The CDR3 extends over 15 amino acids. CDR3 in amino acids: CASSGFGGIVQGYTF. The CDR3 bases are TGTGCCAGCAGTGGGTTTGGGGGGATAGTACAGGGCTACACCTTC.

The chain carries TRBV9 and TRBJ1-1, with TRBD1 matching 9 bases. Unmatched junction bases numbered 4, after V lost 3 bases and J lost 4 bases. Germline CDR1 is SGDLS and CDR2 is YYNGEE. The CDR3 has 14 amino acids. The CDR3 sequence: CASSAGQGSTEAFF. CDR3 DNA: TGTGCCAGCAGCGCCGGACAGGGGAGCACTGAAGCTTTCTTT.

This clone was observed a handful of times. The chain carries TRBV10-2 and TRBJ2-3; 8 bases line up with TRBD2. The CDR3 is made up of 16 amino acids. Germline-derived CDR1 and CDR2 are WSHSY and SAAADI. J gave up 0 bases and V 3 bases, and 5 bases lay outside the gene matches. CDR3 DNA: TGCGCCAGCAGTGAAGTCGGCGGGGGGAGCACAGATACGCAGTATTTT. It specifies CASSEVGGGSTDTQYF.

The chain uses TRBV5-4 and TRBJ1-6, with D tentatively TRBD1 (5 bases). Trimming shortened V by 4 bases and J by 6 bases, and 11 bases separated the two germline ends. Germline-derived CDR1 and CDR2 are SGHNT and YYREEE (reference sequence). The CDR3 length is 14 residues. CDR3 nucleotides: TGTGCCAGCAGCCCCGCGGGGGGTAATTCACCCCTCCACTTT. Its translation is CASSPAGGNSPLHF.

The chain has TRBV19 and TRBJ1-2; 7 bases are a match to TRBD1. The length of the CDR3 is 14 residues. V was pared by 5 bases and J by 8 bases, with 11 bases of the junction left unmatched. The germline CDR1 and CDR2 sequences are LNHDA and SQIVND (reference sequence). Written as DNA, the CDR3 is TGTGCCAGTAGTGGTCTACAGGGGTTGGGGGGCTACACCTTC. As protein: CASSGLQGLGGYTF.

This sequence joins TRBV7-2 and TRBJ1-1; TRBD1 might be the D (5 bases). Germline V lookup: CDR1 SGHTA, CDR2 FQGNSA. The CDR3 sequence is 15 residues long. The V and J ends lost 1 base and 0 bases respectively, with 9 bases between them. In DNA form, the CDR3 reads TGTGCCAGCAGCTTAGGCGGGACGGTGAACACTGAAGCTTTCTTT. Translation gives CASSLGGTVNTEAFF.

Only one count was recorded for this clone. Different DNA sequences within this sample yield the same CDR3. The genes are TRBV2 and TRBJ2-2; tentatively, D is TRBD2 (6 bases). The V end was cut by 7 bases, the J end by 2 bases, with 11 bases between. The germline V gene encodes CDR1 SNHLY and CDR2 FYNNEI. CDR3 length equals 14 residues. The CDR3 region has the DNA TGTGCCAGCACCTTGGGGGGTAACACCGGGGAGCTGTTTTTT. It codes for CASTLGGNTGELFF.

This chain joins TRBV6-4 and TRBJ1-1; 7 nucleotides align to TRBD1. In germline, CDR1 is MRHNA, CDR2 SNTAGT. J gave up 5 bases and V 5 bases, and 5 bases lay outside the gene matches. The CDR3 spans 13 residues. The CDR3 region has the DNA TGTGCCAGCAGTACAGGGGTGGGGACTGAAGCTTTCTTT. Translation gives CASSTGVGTEAFF.

The chain combines TRBV4-3 with TRBJ2-3; 8 bases are shared with TRBD2. The CDR3 contains 16 residues. Germline-derived CDR1 and CDR2 are LGHNA and YSLEER. V trimming: 0 bases; J trimming: 2 bases; junction bases outside the gene matches: 4. In DNA form, the CDR3 reads TGCGCCAGCAGCCAAGAGGCGGGGGGTCACACAGATACGCAGTATTTT. Amino acids: CASSQEAGGHTDTQYF.

The DNA for the CDR3 is TGTGCTAGTGGTTCGGGGACAGGGTGGGACATTCAGTACTTC. Amino acid sequence: CASGSGTGWDIQYF. The rearrangement links TRBV12-5 to TRBJ2-4; 9 nucleotides align to TRBD1. The CDR3 contains 14 residues. After removal of 4 bases from V and 8 bases from J, the junction contained 6 bases not matched to a gene. Germline CDR1 and CDR2: LGHNT and FRNRAP. Filled out from reference TRBV12-5 and TRBJ2-4, the complete variable domain reads DARVTQTPRHKVTEMGQEVTMRCQPILGHNTVFWYRQTMMQGLELLAYFRNRAPLDDSGMPKDRFSAEMPDATLATLKIQPSEPRDSAVYFCASGSGTGWDIQYFGAGTRLSVL.

The J gene is TRBJ2-7, the V gene TRBV9, with TRBD1 matching 7 bases. CDR1 is SGDLS, CDR2 YYNGEE, per germline. After removal of 4 bases from V and 2 bases from J, the junction contained 3 bases not matched to a gene. CDR3 size: 13 residues. This CDR3 is CASSLQGAYEQYF. The CDR3 nucleotides are TGTGCCAGCAGCCTCCAGGGGGCCTACGAGCAGTACTTC.

The V call is TRBV2, the J call TRBJ1-6; 9 bases are a match to TRBD1. The V gene's germline CDR1 is SNHLY and CDR2 FYNNEI. After removal of 6 bases from V and 8 bases from J, the junction contained 11 bases not matched to a gene. CDR3 length: 16 residues. CDR3 nucleotide sequence: TGTGCCAGCAGGCCGACTACAGGGGGCTTGGATTCACCCCTCCACTTT. Its protein product is CASRPTTGGLDSPLHF.

The J gene is TRBJ1-1, the V gene TRBV19, with TRBD1 as a possible D gene (5 bases). The CDR3 spans 13 residues. Germline V gives CDR1 LNHDA, CDR2 SQIVND (reference sequence). Trimming stripped 0 bases from V and 5 bases from J, with 7 bases between. CDR3 nucleotide sequence: TGTGCCAGTAGTATAGATAAGGGGACTGAAGCTTTCTTT. This codes for CASSIDKGTEAFF.

This clone was counted only a few times. The chain recombines TRBV9 with TRBJ2-7; 7 nucleotides align to TRBD1. The CDR3 runs to 13 residues. Germline loops: CDR1 SGDLS, CDR2 YYNGEE. After removal of 3 bases from V and 2 bases from J, the junction contained 2 bases not matched to a gene. The CDR3 sequence: CASSGTGPYEQYF. The CDR3 DNA sequence: TGTGCCAGCAGCGGGACAGGTCCCTACGAGCAGTACTTC.

The chain recombines TRBV11-2 with TRBJ1-2; 8 bases are a match to TRBD1. The CDR3 covers 14 residues. Germline trimming cut 5 bases from V and 2 bases from J; bases unmatched to any gene: 4. CDR1 SGHAT and CDR2 FQNNGV come from the germline V gene. The CDR3 protein is CASSGDRTNYGYTF. For the CDR3, the DNA is TGTGCCAGCAGCGGGGACAGGACAAACTATGGCTACACCTTC.

This chain connects TRBV7-8 to TRBJ2-1; 11 bases match TRBD1. V lost 5 bases to trimming and J lost 8 bases; unmatched junction nucleotides: 5. CDR3 size: 14 residues. Germline CDR1 is SGHVS and CDR2 is FQNEAQ. The CDR3 DNA is TGTGCCAGCAGCCGCGGACAGGGGGCCTATGAGCAGTTCTTC. Translation gives CASSRGQGAYEQFF.

The chain is built from TRBV9 and TRBJ2-5; 12 positions agree with TRBD2. Germline trimming cut 4 bases from V and 0 bases from J; bases unmatched to any gene: 7. The CDR3 has 17 residues. Germline CDR1 SGDLS, CDR2 YYNGEE. CDR3 in DNA: TGTGCCAGCAGCTCGTCGACTAGCGGGGGATACCAAGAGACCCAGTACTTC. Protein: CASSSSTSGGYQETQYF. Filled out from reference TRBV9 and TRBJ2-5, the complete variable domain reads DSGVTQTPKHLITATGQRVTLRCSPRSGDLSVYWYQQSLDQGLQFLIQYYNGEERAKGNILERFSAQQFPDLHSELNLSSLELGDSALYFCASSSSTSGGYQETQYFGPGTRLLVL.

This clone was counted a few times. This chain connects TRBV28 to TRBJ1-1; 7 nucleotides line up with TRBD1. Germline CDR1 is MDHEN and CDR2 is SYDVKM. The CDR3 has 15 amino acids. The V segment lost 5 bases and the J segment 1 base; nucleotides outside the gene matches: 7. The CDR3 sequence: CASSPSGTANTEAFF. The CDR3 nucleotides are TGTGCCAGCAGTCCGTCCGGGACAGCGAACACTGAAGCTTTCTTT.

This clone appeared a few times. The chain has TRBV6-6 and TRBJ2-1, with D maybe TRBD1 (5 bases). There are 16 residues in the CDR3. Germline values: CDR1 MNHNY, CDR2 SVGAGI (reference sequence). V gave up 4 bases and J gave up 2 bases, with 15 bases separating them. CDR3 amino acids: CASSSGRGAAYNEQFF. CDR3 nucleotides: TGTGCCAGCAGTTCAGGCCGTGGGGCCGCCTACAATGAGCAGTTCTTC.

The chain has TRBV18 and TRBJ1-1; 10 positions agree with TRBD1. Trimming removed 6 bases from V and 6 bases from J; junction bases left unmatched: 4. Germline V gives CDR1 KGHSH, CDR2 LQKENI. The CDR3 runs 13 residues. CDR3 sequence reads: CASSTGGHAEAFF. CDR3 nucleotides: TGTGCCAGCTCGACAGGGGGCCACGCTGAAGCTTTCTTT.

The J gene is TRBJ2-5, the V gene TRBV7-3; perhaps TRBD2 as D (5 bases). Germline V gene data show CDR1 as SGHTA and CDR2 as FQGTGA. The CDR3 is made up of 15 amino acids. The V end lost 5 bases, the J end lost 5 bases, and 18 bases lay between the germline ends. The CDR3 nucleotides read TGTGCCAGCAGCCCACTCCCTAGCCCCATGGAGACCCAGTACTTC. Its translation: CASSPLPSPMETQYF.

The genes are TRBV5-1 and TRBJ2-3; TRBD2 agrees at 8 bases. V was pared by 4 bases and J by 3 bases, with 4 bases of the junction left unmatched. Germline values: CDR1 SGHRS, CDR2 YFSETQ. The CDR3 spans 14 residues. The CDR3 is CASSVGTRTDTQYF. DNA for the CDR3: TGCGCCAGCAGCGTCGGGACTAGGACAGATACGCAGTATTTT.

This clone has more than one count but fewer than ten. This chain uses TRBV27 with TRBJ2-7; a possible D gene is TRBD1 (6 bases). The V gene's germline CDR1 is MNHEY and CDR2 SMNVEV (reference sequence). The V end lost 3 bases, the J end lost 5 bases, and 14 bases lay between the germline ends. The CDR3 sequence is 14 residues long. The CDR3 sequence is CASSFRPGVDEQYF. The CDR3 DNA is TGTGCCAGCAGTTTTCGGCCAGGGGTGGACGAGCAGTACTTC.